This T cell receptor (beta chain) appears in the sequencing data of a study of T cells in Graves' hyperthyroidism and ophthalmopathy (dated by TCRdb to the late 2010s). Concerning the study at large: Peripheral blood samples were taken at the time of initial diagnosis, prior to any treatment. According to the paper, TCR Vbeta CDR3 sequencing was carried out on about 140 peripheral blood samples, which came from under 50 ophthalmopathy, around 74 hyperthyroidism and about 17 progressor patients. An independent validation cohort of around 20 hyperthyroidism patients and about 16 patients who later progressed to ophthalmopathy tested prospective prediction of ophthalmopathy. The study also compared thyroid tissue and blood T-cell repertoires from more than 5 Graves' hyperthyroidism patients. Following sampling, methimazole starting at 30 mg daily was given to hyperthyroidism patients, and high-dose intravenous methylprednisolone was given to ophthalmopathy patients. To identify distinguishing TCR V-J signatures, a discovery cohort of 100 patients was used, comprising some 45 with Graves' ophthalmopathy and some 57 with stable Graves' hyperthyroidism. The 100 discovery patients were randomly split 7:3 into training and test sets. Broad study findings and their caveats: Most expanded thyroid clonotypes (frequency above 0.001) were also detected in blood, suggesting blood repertoires may reflect thyroid immune responses. Sample size was not statistically predetermined, and investigators were not blinded to group allocation. During validation, the model predicted progression to ophthalmopathy a median of around 7 months ahead of onset, with just under 71% sensitivity and 72% to 80% specificity. A 13 V-J signature model separated ophthalmopathy from stable hyperthyroidism, with nearly 90% sensitivity and 81% to 82% specificity in cross-validation and 80%/75% in testing.

The cysteine opens and the phenylalanine closes a CDR3 of 13 amino acids. Only CDR3 DNA is held: 39 bases, read in frame from base 1. The germline V gene gives CDR1 as SNHLY and CDR2 as FYNNEI. V has 7 bases trimmed and J has 5 bases trimmed; junction bases matching no gene number 4. The TCR beta CDR3 regions were amplified from RNA transcripts. For the first round of RT-PCR on the TCR CDR3, the HTBI primer set was used together with the Qiagen OneStep RT-PCR kit. Libraries were constructed in a second round of multiplex PCR, after which size selection and purification were performed. Libraries were sequenced paired-end with 100 bp reads on an Illumina HiSeq2000. In the source study's methods: SOAPnuke was used to process the raw data, throwing out any read that contained adapters or uncalled bases, had a mean Phred below 15, or lacked an exact constant-primer or identifier match. COPE v1.2.5 was used to merge high-quality paired reads, and clonotypes were defined as unique nucleotide sequences. MiTCR v1.1 was used to align the clonotypes against IMGT TRBV, TRBD and TRBJ reference segments. Analysis was restricted to V-J combinations with a frequency above 0.0001, which covered over 98% of repertoires. The TCS score was defined as the ratio of F50 (clonal expansion) to E x V (chaos), calculated using BLOSUM62-based TCRdist between CDR3 peptides within each V-J. Welch's t-statistics and random forest reduced 500 to 650 V-J features to 13, which were used in a naive Bayes classifier (R e1071). Thyroid-blood repertoire similarity was quantified with the Morisita-Horn index. TCRdb trimmed the raw reads at Q25, called clones with MiXCR and kept productive beta chains. Merged by CDR3 protein, the rows form single entries marked with the most common genes and DNA. Clone size and V and J calls follow TCRdb, not the original study. For this sample there are 45,000 to 75,000 distinct CDR3 sequences; 49% appear just once. The ten largest clones take up under 15% of the sample.

This clonotype was detected many times. Its antigen is currently not known. The sample holds no much larger clone one base away, and base qualities are not on file. Moderately to severely active disease, a Clinical Activity Score of at least 3, a NOSPECS grade of at least 4, and a duration under 3 months were present in ophthalmopathy patients. Patients with uncontrolled infections, other autoimmune diseases, pregnancy or lactation were excluded. Diagnoses were based on clinical symptoms, serum thyroxine and TRAb, thyroid ultrasound and orbital computed tomography. Ficoll-Paque density gradient centrifugation was used to isolate PBMCs from around 10 ml of fresh peripheral blood. Trizol reagent was used to extract total RNA, and RNA quality was then checked on an Agilent 2100 Bioanalyzer.

This receptor chain uses TRBV2 and TRBJ1-2; 10 of the junction bases match TRBD1. Sequencing was done on a sample of blood. The receptor was derived from a woman aged 30 to 39 with Graves' ophthalmopathy. The CDR3 protein: CASTGTGVYGYTF. The DNA sequence follows: TGTGCCAGCACCGGGACAGGGGTTTATGGCTACACCTTC.